This entry lists 22 T cell receptor beta chains sequenced from one sample in a study of early stage breast cancer tumors. The assay was immunoSEQ multiplex PCR, and TCRdb's table has in-frame clones only and misses some. The table records 50,000 to 65,000 clones, about 93% of them present only once. Sequenced sample: blood. Receptor source: a person aged 65-85 years with breast cancer.

The chain couples TRBV11-2 to TRBJ1-2; the match to TRBD1 covers 10 bases. The CDR3 runs 16 residues. CDR1 is SGHAT, CDR2 FQNNGV, per germline. V lost 0 bases to trimming and J lost 6 bases; unmatched junction nucleotides: 7. This CDR3 reads CASSLDWTGGFNGYTF. The CDR3 DNA follows: TGTGCCAGCAGCTTAGACTGGACAGGGGGTTTTAATGGCTACACCTTC.

The rearrangement joins TRBV19 to TRBJ1-4; 7 bases match TRBD1. V gave up 3 bases and J gave up 8 bases; unmatched junction bases: 6. The germline V gene has CDR1 LNHDA and CDR2 SQIVND (reference sequence). This CDR3 region has 14 residues. In nucleotides, the CDR3 is TGTGCCAGTAGTATGAAGGTGACAGGGGAAAAACTGTTTTTT. This translates into CASSMKVTGEKLFF.

This chain connects TRBV28 to TRBJ1-2; weak D call: TRBD1 (6 bases). Deletions cut 7 bases from V and 4 bases from J, with 19 bases between. This CDR3 has 15 amino acids. Germline lookup yields CDR1 MDHEN and CDR2 SYDVKM. The CDR3 bases are TGTGCCAGCACCAACCCCGGGACAAGGGGCTATGGCTACACCTTC. Translation gives CASTNPGTRGYGYTF.

V gene TRBV6-5 combines with J gene TRBJ2-7; D is unclear. The germline V gene encodes CDR1 MNHEY and CDR2 SVGAGI. This CDR3 is built from 16 residues. Trimming pared 0 bases from V and 0 bases from J, leaving 12 bases between. CDR3 loop: CASSYSSKADSYEQYF. For the CDR3, the DNA is TGTGCCAGCAGTTACTCGAGTAAGGCGGACTCCTACGAGCAGTACTTC.

This chain joins TRBV4-2 and TRBJ2-2; 13 bases map to TRBD2. CDR3 length: 16 residues. Losses at the gene ends were 4 bases for V and 7 bases for J; bases not matched to a gene: 6. Per germline, CDR1 LGHNA and CDR2 YNFKEQ. CDR3 coding DNA: TGTGCCAGCAGCCGTACTAGCGGGAGGGCAGGCGGGGAGCTGTTTTTT. This sequence encodes CASSRTSGRAGGELFF.

J is TRBJ2-5 and V is TRBV7-2; D is possibly TRBD1 (6 bases). Germline-derived CDR1 and CDR2 are SGHTA and FQGNSA. The CDR3 spans 14 residues. Trimming took 4 bases from V and 5 from J, leaving 14 bases between them. CDR3 sequence reads: CASSSGQPGETQYF. CDR3 bases: TGTGCCAGCAGCTCGGGACAACCTGGCGAGACCCAGTACTTC.

The chain couples TRBV5-1 to TRBJ1-6; D is ambiguous. The CDR3 is made up of 16 amino acids. V was clipped by 0 bases and J by 3 bases, with 10 bases between them. The germline gives CDR1 SGHRS, CDR2 YFSETQ. The CDR3 nucleotides are TGCGCCAGCAGCTTGGCCGGGGTAGTCTATAATTCACCCCTCCACTTT. It translates to CASSLAGVVYNSPLHF.

This chain connects TRBV7-9 to TRBJ1-2, with D possibly matching TRBD1 (6 bases). The CDR3 contains 13 residues. V lost 4 bases and J 7 bases, leaving 13 bases between the germline ends. Germline V gene sequence: CDR1 SEHNR, CDR2 FQNEAQ (reference sequence). CDR3 DNA sequence: TGTGCCAGCAGCTCACAGGGAATCGGTGGCTACACCTTC. Its translation: CASSSQGIGGYTF.

This chain connects TRBV7-9 to TRBJ2-3; 11 nucleotides line up with TRBD2. The J segment lost 6 bases and the V segment lost 5 bases, leaving 7 bases of the junction unmatched. This CDR3 contains 15 residues. Germline-derived CDR1 and CDR2 are SEHNR and FQNEAQ (reference sequence). The CDR3 nucleotides are TGTGCCAGCAGCCTACGACTAGCGGGGCAGGATACGCAGTATTTT. As protein: CASSLRLAGQDTQYF.

This clone was found a few times. This chain connects TRBV7-3 to TRBJ1-1, with unresolved D. This CDR3 has 13 amino acids. V was trimmed by 2 bases and J by 3 bases, leaving 7 bases between them. Germline-derived CDR1 and CDR2 are SGHTA and FQGTGA. The CDR3 region has the DNA TGTGCCAGCAGCTTACAGCGAGACACTGAAGCTTTCTTT. It specifies CASSLQRDTEAFF.

This clone occurred once. The chain recombines TRBV28 with TRBJ2-1, with D possibly being TRBD2 (5 bases). The CDR3 sequence is 16 residues long. Germline V gives CDR1 MDHEN, CDR2 SYDVKM. V lost 6 bases, J lost 1 base, and 16 bases lay in between. CDR3 nucleotide sequence: TGTGCCAGCAGGCCTAAACTAGGGTCGTCCTACAATGAGCAGTTCTTC. This encodes CASRPKLGSSYNEQFF.

J is TRBJ1-5 and V is TRBV6-4; 7 nucleotides agree with TRBD1. Per the germline V gene, CDR1 is MRHNA and CDR2 is SNTAGT. The CDR3 has 18 residues. V shed 5 bases, J shed 0 bases, and the junction held 13 bases outside the gene matches. CDR3 in DNA: TGTGCCAGCAGTCTTGACAGGGACCGGTCCCATAGCAATCAGCCCCAGCATTTT. It translates to CASSLDRDRSHSNQPQHF.

This clone was observed a handful of times. The V and J genes are TRBV28 and TRBJ1-6; possible D gene TRBD1, 6 bases. The CDR3 consists of 15 residues. V was cut by 10 bases and J by 11 bases, with 24 bases left in between. Germline-derived CDR1 and CDR2 are MDHEN and SYDVKM. The CDR3 nucleotides read TGTGCCACCACAACGGGGGGCGCGGGAGTGCCACCCCTCCACTTT. This sequence encodes CATTTGGAGVPPLHF.

This clone occurred once. This chain connects TRBV6-1 to TRBJ1-3, with D unclear. Germline CDR1 reads MNHNS; CDR2 reads SASEGT. V was trimmed by 5 bases and J by 0 bases, leaving 11 bases between them. This CDR3 comprises 15 residues. This CDR3 is CASSLGGDSGNTIYF. DNA of the CDR3: TGTGCCAGCAGTTTAGGCGGAGACTCTGGAAACACCATATATTTT.

J is TRBJ2-1 and V is TRBV4-2, with 13 bases fitting TRBD2. V was clipped by 3 bases and J by 4 bases; unmatched bases: 6. The CDR3 runs 17 residues. Germline V CDR1 and CDR2: LGHNA, YNFKEQ. Written as DNA, the CDR3 is TGTGCCAGCAGCCACGAGGGACTAGCGGGACGTTACAATGAGCAGTTCTTC. Encoded protein: CASSHEGLAGRYNEQFF.

The genes are TRBV18 and TRBJ1-3; 8 positions match TRBD1. J was trimmed by 1 base and V by 5 bases; bases with no gene match: 4. There are 15 residues in the CDR3. Germline assignment: CDR1 KGHSH and CDR2 LQKENI. The CDR3 DNA follows: TGTGCCAGCTCAGGACAGGGCCTGTCTGGAAACACCATATATTTT. This gives the protein CASSGQGLSGNTIYF.

The rearrangement links TRBV14 to TRBJ2-2; TRBD1 matches at 11 bases. The CDR3 has 16 amino acids. Germline CDR1 is SGHDN and CDR2 is FVKESK. V lost 4 bases to trimming and J lost 7 bases; unmatched junction nucleotides: 8. CDR3 sequence (DNA): TGTGCCAGCAGCCTCTGGACAGGGGGCGAGGGCGGGGAGCTGTTTTTT. It is translated as CASSLWTGGEGGELFF.

This clone was detected only a few times. The J gene is TRBJ1-5, the V gene TRBV18, with unresolved D. CDR1 KGHSH and CDR2 LQKENI come from the germline V gene. The CDR3 sequence is 14 residues long. V lost 8 bases and J 5 bases, leaving 16 bases between the germline ends. In DNA form, the CDR3 reads TGTGCCAGCCAAGGAGAGAGAGGCGATCAGCCCCAGCATTTT. Protein product: CASQGERGDQPQHF.

CDR3 in amino acids: CASLPVFRSDTQYF. As DNA, the CDR3 is TGTGCCAGCCTCCCCGTTTTTCGGTCCGATACGCAGTATTTT. The V call is TRBV6-5, the J call TRBJ2-3; D gene ambiguous. Germline loops: CDR1 MNHEY, CDR2 SVGAGI. This CDR3 region has 14 residues. The V end was cut by 8 bases, the J end by 6 bases, with 18 bases between.

In its sample, this clone was seen once. J is TRBJ1-1 and V is TRBV7-8, with D perhaps TRBD1 (5 bases). CDR1 is SGHVS and CDR2 is FQNEAQ in the germline V gene. The CDR3 is made up of 15 amino acids. V lost 1 base, J lost 1 base, and 10 bases lay in between. CDR3 amino acids: CASSLVGQTNTEAFF. CDR3 in DNA: TGTGCCAGCAGCTTAGTAGGACAAACGAACACTGAAGCTTTCTTT.

The chain has TRBV9 and TRBJ1-5; D not certain. This CDR3 spans 13 amino acids. Trimming shortened V by 0 bases and J by 5 bases, and 6 bases separated the two germline ends. In germline, CDR1 is SGDLS, CDR2 YYNGEE. In DNA, the CDR3 is TGTGCCAGCAGCGTAGCCCTCCATCAGCCCCAGCATTTT. Its translation is CASSVALHQPQHF.

The V gene is TRBV4-1, the J gene TRBJ2-3; the D gene is possibly TRBD1 (6 bases). The germline V gene has CDR1 MGHRA and CDR2 YSYEKL. Between the trimmed V and J ends, which lost 0 bases and 8 bases, there was a span of 21 bases. The CDR3 extends over 17 amino acids. Written as DNA, the CDR3 is TGCGCCAGCAGCCAAGACTGGCAGGGGCTAGTTGGGGGTACGCAGTATTTT. It encodes CASSQDWQGLVGGTQYF.